Included here is one T cell receptor (beta chain) sequence, with context. What it binds is not known. Generated by immunoSEQ multiplex PCR, the TCRdb table keeps only in-frame clones and is missing some. This table holds 2 million to 3 million clones, more than 90% found once. This sample is part of a study of shared clonotypes between healthy human individuals. General observations from the study: A reduction in generation probabilities was seen for non-shared clonotypes relative to those shared by all four donors.

The sequenced sample consisted of naive CD4+ T cells sorted from blood. Stated subset: CD45RA+ positively selected. This clonotype originated in a man in his late teens or twenties in good health.

The CDR3 sequence: CASSGGGEQPQHF. DNA of the CDR3: TGTGCCAGCTCGGGAGGGGGGGAACAGCCCCAGCATTTT. This sequence joins TRBV18 and TRBJ1-5, with D possibly being TRBD1 (6 bases). With 6 bases removed from V and 7 bases from J, the gap between germline ends came to 13 bases. This CDR3 region has 13 residues. Germline V CDR1 and CDR2: KGHSH, LQKENI.